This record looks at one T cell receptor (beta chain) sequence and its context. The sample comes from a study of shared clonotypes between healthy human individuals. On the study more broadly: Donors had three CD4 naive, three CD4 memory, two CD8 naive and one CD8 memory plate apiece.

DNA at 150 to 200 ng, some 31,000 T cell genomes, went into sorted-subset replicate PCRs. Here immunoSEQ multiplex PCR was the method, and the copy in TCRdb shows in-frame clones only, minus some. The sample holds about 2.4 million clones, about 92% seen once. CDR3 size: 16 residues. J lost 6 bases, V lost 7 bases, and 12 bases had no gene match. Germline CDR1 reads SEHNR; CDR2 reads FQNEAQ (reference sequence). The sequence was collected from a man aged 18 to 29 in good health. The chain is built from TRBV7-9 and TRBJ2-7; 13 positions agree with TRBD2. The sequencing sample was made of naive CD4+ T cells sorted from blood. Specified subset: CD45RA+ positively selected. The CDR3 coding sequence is TGTGCCAGCAACATCGAACTAGCGGGAGGGCCCGGCGAGCAGTACTTC. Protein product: CASNIELAGGPGEQYF.